Shown below are 18 T cell receptor beta chains from a single sample sequenced in a study of CD4 and CD8 cells across lung adenocarcinoma regions. A single record per CDR3 protein comes from TCRdb applying MiXCR to the PCR reads. Altogether 9,500 to 13,000 distinct CDR3 sequences are present, over 45% being singletons, with the ten largest covering 30% to 40%. The material sequenced was CD8+ T cells from the margin of a lung tumor. Source of these receptors: a male donor with lung adenocarcinoma. The CD4 and CD8 labels of this study may be unreliable.

This clonotype was seen a few times. The V call is TRBV6-1, the J call TRBJ1-5, with TRBD1 as a possible D gene (6 bases). Germline assignment: CDR1 MNHNS and CDR2 SASEGT. V gave up 8 bases and J gave up 8 bases, with 19 bases separating them. The CDR3 length is 14 residues. CDR3 coding DNA: TGTGCCAGCCGGAAGGGGGGACTCGTTGAGCCCCAGCATTTT. This encodes CASRKGGLVEPQHF.

V and J are TRBV7-6 and TRBJ2-7; 8 bases are shared with TRBD1. Germline V gives CDR1 SGHVS, CDR2 FNYEAQ. CDR3 length equals 16 residues. V lost 4 bases, J lost 3 bases, and 11 bases stayed unmatched. The CDR3 spells CASSSEPDGQGYEQYF. The CDR3 nucleotides are TGTGCCAGCAGCTCAGAACCAGACGGACAGGGCTACGAGCAGTACTTC.

This clonotype ranks as medium-sized. V usage is TRBV27 and J usage is TRBJ2-2; no definite D call. Germline V CDR1 and CDR2: MNHEY, SMNVEV (reference sequence). The length of the CDR3 is 15 residues. Trimming took 6 bases from V and 2 from J, leaving 13 bases between them. The CDR3 loop is CASRRPGPNTGELFF. CDR3 bases: TGTGCCAGCAGGCGGCCGGGCCCCAACACCGGGGAGCTGTTTTTT.

V is TRBV27 and J is TRBJ2-3; D remains unclear. The end of the DNA aligns better with TRBJ2-1, so the J call may be wrong. Germline assignment: CDR1 MNHEY and CDR2 SMNVEV (reference sequence). CDR3 length: 14 amino acids. DNA of the CDR3: TGTGCCAGCAGTTTCCGGGCCTCCTCCTCCGAGCAGTTCTTC. Protein product: CASSFRASSSEQFF.

This clonotype came up many times. The chain couples TRBV7-3 to TRBJ2-3; a weak D match, TRBD1 (5 bases). Trimming stripped 4 bases from V and 7 bases from J, with 12 bases between. CDR3 length: 13 amino acids. Germline V lookup: CDR1 SGHTA, CDR2 FQGTGA. The CDR3: CASSSNQGNTQYF. CDR3 sequence (DNA): TGTGCCAGCAGCTCAAACCAGGGTAATACGCAGTATTTT. Supplemented by reference TRBV7-3 and TRBJ2-3, the full variable domain reads GAGVSQTPSNKVTEKGKYVELRCDPISGHTALYWYRQSLGQGPEFLIYFQGTGAADDSGLPNDRFFAVRPEGSVSTLKIQRTERGDSAVYLCASSSNQGNTQYFGPGTRLTVL.

This clonotype was picked up one time. A junction end diverges from the germline sequence, so it may reflect a read error. The chain uses TRBV7-7 and TRBJ2-1; maybe TRBD2 (5 bases). The last part of the DNA fits TRBJ2-3 better; the J call may be wrong. Germline-derived CDR1 and CDR2 are SSHAT and FNYEAQ (reference sequence). The CDR3 consists of 14 residues. The CDR3 is CASSQAGSYDEQYF. The CDR3 coding sequence is TGTGCGAGCAGCCAGGCTGGGAGCTACGATGAGCAGTATTTT.

This clonotype was detected a few times. This could be a read error, since a much larger clone is one nucleotide away. The rearrangement joins TRBV27 to TRBJ2-4; the D call may be TRBD1 or TRBD2 (6 bases each). V lost 7 bases and J lost 13, with 20 bases in between. CDR1 is MNHEY and CDR2 is SMNVEV in the germline V gene (reference sequence). The CDR3 length is 13 residues. CDR3 amino acids: CASKGPGGNEQYF. CDR3 sequence (DNA): TGTGCCAGCAAGGGACCCGGGGGCAATGAGCAGTACTTC.

This chain connects TRBV20-1 to TRBJ2-5, with TRBD2 identical over 7 bases. The CDR3 contains 12 residues. Losses at the gene ends were 3 bases for V and 7 bases for J; bases not matched to a gene: 5. Looked up from germline, CDR1 is DFQATT and CDR2 is SNEGSKA (reference sequence). The DNA for the CDR3 is TGCAGTGCTAGGCGGCTAGCGGCGACCCAGTACTTC. This codes for CSARRLAATQYF.

The chain has TRBV6-1 and TRBJ2-4; D possibly matches TRBD1 or TRBD2 (5 bases each). Germline CDR1 and CDR2: MNHNS and SASEGT. This CDR3 contains 15 residues. V was trimmed by 8 bases and J by 13 bases, leaving 27 bases between them. In DNA, the CDR3 is TGTGCCAGCGACACGGGGACGTGCGCCAAAGATGTGCAGTACTTC. Residues: CASDTGTCAKDVQYF.

This clonotype was seen ten or more times. This chain links TRBV6-1 with TRBJ1-1, with a tentative D call TRBD1 (5 bases). V lost 2 bases and J lost 0, with 7 bases in between. This CDR3 has 14 amino acids. CDR1 and CDR2 (germline): MNHNS, SASEGT. This CDR3 reads CASSEPRVNTEAFF. The CDR3 DNA follows: TGTGCCAGCAGTGAACCCAGGGTGAACACTGAAGCTTTCTTT.

This clonotype has a single count. The V call is TRBV7-6, the J call TRBJ2-1, with 9 bases lining up with TRBD1. Germline CDR1 is SGHVS and CDR2 is FNYEAQ. The CDR3 is 17 residues long. V gave up 4 bases and J gave up 0 bases; unmatched junction bases: 7. This chain's CDR3 is CASSSGTGTNSYNEQFF. CDR3 nucleotides: TGTGCCAGCAGCTCAGGGACAGGGACTAACTCCTACAATGAGCAGTTCTTC.

As to this clonotype: Germline and junction disagree at one end, which may indicate a read error. This chain uses TRBV27 with TRBJ2-3; D call uncertain. Germline-derived CDR1 and CDR2 are MNHEY and SMNVEV (reference sequence). CDR3 length: 15 residues. The CDR3 loop reads CASRQTAVFTDTLYF. The CDR3 DNA reads TGTGCCAGCAGGCAGACGGCTGTGTTCACCGATACGCTGTATTTT.

This sequence joins TRBV5-1 and TRBJ2-1, with no clear D. V was shortened by 0 bases and J by 7 bases, with 11 bases between the two germline ends. The CDR3 is made up of 14 amino acids. Germline V gene sequence: CDR1 SGHRS, CDR2 YFSETQ. CDR3 DNA: TGCGCCAGCAGCTTGGGAGGCTTGCTAAATGAGCAGTTCTTC. Amino acids: CASSLGGLLNEQFF.

In its sample, this clonotype was seen many times. A junction end diverges from the germline sequence, so it may reflect a read error. CDR3 DNA: TGTGCTAGCAGCTTAGCAGGGGGAGTATACAATGAGCAGTTCTTC. Residues: CASSLAGGVYNEQFF. The chain has TRBV7-7 and TRBJ2-1, with TRBD1 identical over 7 bases. This CDR3 contains 15 residues. CDR1 is SSHAT, CDR2 FNYEAQ, per germline (reference sequence).

This clonotype occurred a few times. The chain has TRBV6-1 and TRBJ1-3; weak D call: TRBD1 (6 bases). The V end lost 2 bases, the J end lost 1 base, and 12 bases lay between the germline ends. Germline CDR1 is MNHNS and CDR2 is SASEGT. The CDR3 has 16 residues. The CDR3 coding sequence is TGTGCCAGCAGTGAACAGGGGTTGTATTCTGGAAACACCATATATTTT. Protein product: CASSEQGLYSGNTIYF.

This clonotype has a handful of counts. The V gene is TRBV4-2, the J gene TRBJ2-3; the match to TRBD2 covers 7 bases. Per germline, CDR1 LGHNA and CDR2 YNFKEQ. Trimming at V came to 0 bases and at J to 2 bases, leaving 17 bases not matched to a gene. The CDR3 totals 20 residues. The CDR3 loop reads CASSQDLGGAGRILTDTQYF. For the CDR3, the DNA is TGTGCCAGCAGCCAAGATCTCGGTGGTGCCGGGAGGATCCTCACAGATACGCAGTATTTT.

This chain uses TRBV11-2 with TRBJ2-4, with 13 bases fitting TRBD2. The J call may be mistaken, given a closer DNA end match to TRBJ2-1. Looked up from germline, CDR1 is SGHAT and CDR2 is FQNNGV. This CDR3 has 23 residues. This CDR3 reads CASSPTNQRQRGYGTSGTGGQFF. The DNA of the CDR3 is TGTGCCAGCAGTCCTACGAACCAAAGACAGAGGGGCTACGGGACTAGCGGGACGGGGGGGCAGTTCTTC.

The chain joins TRBV20-1 to TRBJ2-5, with 10 bases identical to TRBD2. J was trimmed by 11 bases and V by 2 bases; bases with no gene match: 11. CDR3 length: 14 residues. CDR1 and CDR2 (germline): DFQATT, SNEGSKA (reference sequence). As DNA, the CDR3 is TGCAGTGCTAGAACACTAGCGGGGCGTAATGAGCAGTACTTC. This translates into CSARTLAGRNEQYF.